This note documents a single T cell receptor (beta chain) sequence. This sample is part of a study of blood T cell repertoires in COVID-19. The wider study: In each case, the material was cDNA or gDNA derived from T cells, B-cell-depleted T cells, or PBMCs.

In the original analysis: Researchers report that nucleated cell counts were estimated from reference gene primer amplification. The table came from immunoSEQ multiplex PCR; TCRdb's copy has only in-frame clones and leaves some out. V, J and clone size are taken as reported in that table, and D and trimming were inferred from the DNA itself. The sample holds a few hundred thousand clones, 85% to 90% seen once. This clonotype was sampled from a man in his forties or fifties with acute or convalescent COVID-19. Sample: peripheral blood.

The DNA of the CDR3 is TGTGCCAGCAGTGAACTGGGACAGCTGAACACTGAAGCTTTCTTT. It specifies CASSELGQLNTEAFF. This sequence joins TRBV2 and TRBJ1-1, with 7 bases that match TRBD1. V gave up 2 bases and J gave up 0 bases; unmatched junction bases: 3. CDR3 length: 15 residues. Per the germline V gene, CDR1 is SNHLY and CDR2 is FYNNEI.